This TCR beta chain was profiled in a study of shared clonotypes between healthy human individuals. Study observations and caveats: Memory subsets generally showed smaller estimated richness than naive subsets did. In having few donors, the study represented limited genetic and exposure-history diversity. Rarefaction showed sorted-subset sequencing was incomplete despite large depth.

Worth noting for this clone: What it binds is not known.

Produced via immunoSEQ multiplex PCR; TCRdb's table is partial and in-frame only. The sample lists about 2.3 million clones, about nine tenths occurring once. The CDR3 is 18 residues long. Germline CDR1 is SGHAT and CDR2 is FQNNGV. The V gene end was trimmed by 1 base and the J gene end by 2 bases; junction bases not matched to a gene: 11. Source material: naive CD4+ T cells from PBMCs. Subset described: CD45RA+ positively selected. This clonotype was obtained from a man aged 18-30 years in good health. Some clones in this sample may be carry-over from other donors' samples. The chain uses TRBV11-2 and TRBJ2-7, with 10 bases fitting TRBD1. The CDR3 loop is CASSLGQGALPGTYEQYF. The CDR3 region has the DNA TGTGCCAGCAGCTTAGGACAGGGGGCCCTACCGGGGACCTACGAGCAGTACTTC.